A selection of T cell receptor beta chains follows, all from one sample in a study of blood T cell repertoires in COVID-19. The method was immunoSEQ multiplex PCR; TCRdb's version includes in-frame clones alone and lacks a portion of them. The sample carries around 100,000 clones, roughly four fifths recorded once. The sample consisted of peripheral blood. All receptors derive from a man aged 55 to 70 with acute or convalescent COVID-19. Both conserved end residues are part of each CDR3. The order of the fields is V gene, clone size, J gene, D gene, CDR3 DNA, CDR3 protein. The D gene is left open where the match is weak. Not all rows give a size; the values are once, few, many and, for expanded clones, a class.

TRBV12-3/TRBV12-4,once,TRBJ1-2,TRBD1,TGTGCCAGCACCATACAGGGGCTTGGCTACACCTTC,CASTIQGLGYTF
TRBV5-1,once,TRBJ2-5,.,TGCGCCAGCAGCTTGAAGTTCGCTAAGGCGGCAGGGGATCTGGAGACCCAGTACTTC,CASSLKFAKAAGDLETQYF
TRBV5-4,.,TRBJ2-5,TRBD1,TGTGCCAGCAGCCTGAGGGACAGGGGTCAAGAGACCCAGTACTTC,CASSLRDRGQETQYF
TRBV11-3,.,TRBJ2-3,TRBD2,TGTGCCAGCAGCCTTGGACTAGCGGGAACCACAGATACGCAGTATTTT,CASSLGLAGTTDTQYF
TRBV30,.,TRBJ1-2,.,TGTGCCTGCGAACAGAACTATGGCTACACCTTC,CACEQNYGYTF
TRBV7-8,.,TRBJ1-3,.,TGTGCCAGCAGCCATAGGGGGAACTCTGGAAACACCATATATTTT,CASSHRGNSGNTIYF
TRBV6-5,few,TRBJ1-1,TRBD1,TGTGCCAGCAGTTCCCAGGGGGAACACACTGAAGCTTTCTTT,CASSSQGEHTEAFF
TRBV30,few,TRBJ1-5,.,TGTGCCTGGAGTATACAGCCTAATCAGCCCCAGCATTTT,CAWSIQPNQPQHF
TRBV6-1,.,TRBJ2-7,.,TGTGCCAGCAGTGAAGGGAGCGTGAGCTCCTACGAGCAGTACTTC,CASSEGSVSSYEQYF
TRBV10-3,.,TRBJ2-5,TRBD1,TGTGCCATCACTCGTGACAGGGGACCTAAAGAGACCCAGTACTTC,CAITRDRGPKETQYF
TRBV27,.,TRBJ1-1,TRBD1,TGTGCCAGCAGTGTCGACAGGGCTCCGTTGGTGAACACTGAAGCTTTCTTT,CASSVDRAPLVNTEAFF
TRBV28,once,TRBJ1-5,TRBD1,TGTGCCAGCAGCCAGGGACAGGGGTACCAGCCCCAGCATTTT,CASSQGQGYQPQHF
TRBV4-1,.,TRBJ2-1,TRBD1,TGCGCCAGCAGCCAACCGGGACAGGGTGGATCGAATGAGCAGTTCTTC,CASSQPGQGGSNEQFF
TRBV7-8,.,TRBJ1-5,.,TGTGCCAGCAGCTTGGGAGTTAGGAATCAGCCCCAGCATTTT,CASSLGVRNQPQHF
TRBV7-2,.,TRBJ2-7,.,TGTGCCAGCAACTTCGGGGGAGGAGCGAACGAGCAGTACTTC,CASNFGGGANEQYF
TRBV18,once,TRBJ2-4,TRBD1,TGTGCCAGCTCACCACCTCTTTCAGGACAGGGACGTATTCAGTACTTC,CASSPPLSGQGRIQYF
TRBV18,.,TRBJ2-4,.,TGTGCCAGCTCACCGGCGCAGGGAAACATTCAGTACTTC,CASSPAQGNIQYF
TRBV6-2/TRBV6-3,.,TRBJ2-7,TRBD1,TGTGCCAGCAGCGATCTGGGGACAGGGGAAGCCTACGAGCAGTACTTC,CASSDLGTGEAYEQYF
TRBV6-5,.,TRBJ2-1,.,TGTGCCAGCACCCAAGACAGGAACAATGAGCAGTTCTTC,CASTQDRNNEQFF
TRBV24-1,.,TRBJ2-1,TRBD1,TGTGCCACCAGTGATTTGCGGGGACAGGGGAATGAGCAGTTCTTC,CATSDLRGQGNEQFF
TRBV7-9,.,TRBJ1-1,.,TGTGCCAGCAGCTTATCGGGGGAGAGAGAAGCTTTCTTT,CASSLSGEREAFF
TRBV7-9,.,TRBJ2-5,TRBD1,TGTGCCAGCAGCACAGGGGGGATTAGGGTAGAAACCCAGTACTTC,CASSTGGIRVETQYF
TRBV19,.,TRBJ2-1,.,TGTGCCAGTAGAGCGGGTAGCTCCTACAATGAGCAGTTCTTC,CASRAGSSYNEQFF
TRBV9,once,TRBJ2-2,.,TGTGCCAGCAGCGTGGGAGGTTCCGGGGAGCTGTTTTTT,CASSVGGSGELFF
TRBV2,.,TRBJ2-6,.,TGTGCCAGCAGTCTCACAGGCTCCGCTGGGGCCAACGTCCTGACTTTC,CASSLTGSAGANVLTF
TRBV10-3,.,TRBJ1-6,TRBD1,TGTGCCATCAGAGAGGCCGGGACAGGGGGTCTGAAGAGATCACCCCTCCACTTT,CAIREAGTGGLKRSPLHF
TRBV11-2,.,TRBJ1-1,TRBD1,TGTGCCAGCAGACGCACAGGGGGGACTGAAGCTTTCTTT,CASRRTGGTEAFF
TRBV6-5,.,TRBJ2-7,.,TGTGCCAGCAGTTACGGGGGGACCCCAAACGAGCAGTACTTC,CASSYGGTPNEQYF
TRBV5-4,few,TRBJ2-7,.,TGTGCCAGCAGCTTGGAACAGGTACCCTCCTACGAGCAGTACTTC,CASSLEQVPSYEQYF
TRBV28,.,TRBJ2-7,.,TGTGCCAGCAGTAAAGGGGCGGCCTACGAGCAGTACTTC,CASSKGAAYEQYF
TRBV19,.,TRBJ1-1,.,TGTGCCAGTAGTATGCAGGAGGCGAGCACTGAAGCTTTCTTT,CASSMQEASTEAFF
TRBV7-3,once,TRBJ2-1,TRBD2,TGTGCCAGCAGCAAGACTAGCGGGAGGTACAATGAGCAGTTCTTC,CASSKTSGRYNEQFF
TRBV9,.,TRBJ1-1,.,TGTGCCAGCAGCGTAGAGGCCCGACACCCTAACACTGAAGCTTTCTTT,CASSVEARHPNTEAFF
TRBV12-3/TRBV12-4,.,TRBJ2-3,.,TGTGCCAGCAGTTTATACACAGATACGCAGTATTTT,CASSLYTDTQYF
TRBV19,few,TRBJ1-1,.,TGTGCCAGTAGTTCCCTCGGGGCGGGGGACACTGAAGCTTTCTTT,CASSSLGAGDTEAFF
TRBV3-1/TRBV3-2,.,TRBJ2-2,.,TGTGCCAGCACCCCCGTGGGGAGGAGGGAGCTGTTTTTT,CASTPVGRRELFF
TRBV6-2/TRBV6-3,.,TRBJ2-7,TRBD1,TGTGCCAGCAGTTACGGGACAGTTACCTACGAGCAGTACTTC,CASSYGTVTYEQYF
TRBV5-1,.,TRBJ1-4,TRBD1,TGCGCCAGCAGCTTGATAGCAGGGGGCACTACTAATGAAAAACTGTTTTTT,CASSLIAGGTTNEKLFF
TRBV30,.,TRBJ2-5,.,TGTGCCTGGGCGAAGCCCGTACGTGAGACCCAGTACTTC,CAWAKPVRETQYF
TRBV5-4,once,TRBJ1-2,TRBD1,TGTGCCAGCAGCTTGGTTGAAGGGGGCGGTGGATATGGCTACACCTTC,CASSLVEGGGGYGYTF
TRBV29-1,few,TRBJ2-7,TRBD1,TGCAGCGTCGCCCCTGGACAGGGCATAGGCTACGAGCAGTACTTC,CSVAPGQGIGYEQYF
TRBV18,.,TRBJ2-7,TRBD2,TGTGCCAGCTCCCCACTAGCGGGAGACATCTACGAGCAGTACTTC,CASSPLAGDIYEQYF
TRBV5-8,.,TRBJ2-3,.,TGTGCCAGCAGAGGGGGGGCGGGAGATACGCAGTATTTT,CASRGGAGDTQYF
TRBV23-1,.,TRBJ1-3,.,TGCGCCAGCAGTCATCAGGGAAGCTCTGGAAACACCATATATTTT,CASSHQGSSGNTIYF
TRBV5-1,once,TRBJ2-1,TRBD2,TGCGCCAGCAGCTTTAGCGGGGCTTACAATGAGCAGTTCTTC,CASSFSGAYNEQFF
TRBV11-2,.,TRBJ2-4,.,TGTGCCAGCAAGAGGGTGGGCAAAAACATTCAGTACTTC,CASKRVGKNIQYF
TRBV7-3,.,TRBJ2-2,.,TGTGCCAGCAGCTTAAGGGCCCCGCAAGGGGAGCTGTTTTTT,CASSLRAPQGELFF
TRBV2,.,TRBJ2-3,TRBD2,TGTGCCAGTGCGGGGGGGTACGATACGCAGTATTTT,CASAGGYDTQYF
TRBV19,.,TRBJ1-4,TRBD1,TGTGCCAGTAGTATTCTACGCCAGGGGGATGAAAAACTGTTTTTT,CASSILRQGDEKLFF
TRBV5-1,.,TRBJ2-1,TRBD2,TGCGCCAGCAGCTCGGGACTAGCGGGAGGGCATGAGCAGTTCTTC,CASSSGLAGGHEQFF